A selection of T cell receptor beta chains follows, all from one sample in a study of radiotherapy plus CTLA-4 blockade in lung cancer. Generated by immunoSEQ multiplex PCR, the TCRdb table keeps only in-frame clones and is missing some. The repertoire has around 80,000 clones, less than 85% of them found once; the top ten carry approximately 0.79%. Sequencing was performed on peripheral blood, taken from a patient treated with radiotherapy plus ipilimumab. Receptor source: a human donor with non-small cell lung cancer who had stable disease on radiotherapy plus ipilimumab. Both conserved end residues are part of each CDR3. D genes are given only for firm matches. Clone size appears in some rows only: once, few, many, or a class for an expanded clone.

d_gene	abundance	j_gene	v_gene	CDR3nt	CDR3aa
-	-	TRBJ2-5	TRBV2	TGTGCCAGCAGTGGCTCCAGCGGGCGAATAGAGACCCAGTACTTC	CASSGSSGRIETQYF
-	-	TRBJ1-5	TRBV30	TGTGCCTGGGGCAGGGTAGCAGGGCAGCCCCAGCATTTT	CAWGRVAGQPQHF
TRBD1	-	TRBJ2-3	TRBV4-1	TGCGCCAGCAGCCATGACGGTGGGACAGGGGGCGCAGATACGCAGTATTTT	CASSHDGGTGGADTQYF
-	-	TRBJ2-3	TRBV27	TGTGCCAGCAGTCCCTATAGCGGACCCTCCGCGGATACGCAGTATTTT	CASSPYSGPSADTQYF
-	-	TRBJ1-1	TRBV9	TGTGCCAGCAGCGTATCCCCGAACACTGAAGCTTTCTTT	CASSVSPNTEAFF
TRBD1	-	TRBJ1-6	TRBV5-1	TGCGCCAGCAGCCCGGGACAGCAAAATAATTCACCCCTCCACTTT	CASSPGQQNNSPLHF
-	-	TRBJ1-2	TRBV7-8	TGTGCCAGCAGCCTCAGATATAACTATGGCTACACCTTC	CASSLRYNYGYTF
-	-	TRBJ1-2	TRBV2	TGTGCCATTAAGGGAGGGGTTGGGTACTATGGCTACACCTTC	CAIKGGVGYYGYTF
TRBD1	-	TRBJ2-7	TRBV5-5	TGTGCCAACGCCAGGGACAGGGACTACGAGCAGTACTTC	CANARDRDYEQYF
-	-	TRBJ1-2	TRBV5-1	TGCGCCAGCAGCCTTTCCCAGGGAGGTGGCTACACCTTC	CASSLSQGGGYTF
-	-	TRBJ2-5	TRBV10-2	TGCGCCAGCAGTGAGCTCGGGATGTACCAAGAGACCCAGTACTTC	CASSELGMYQETQYF
-	-	TRBJ2-2	TRBV7-2	TGTGCCAGCAGCTCCCGGGACACCCCGTCGCGCACCGGGGAGCTGTTTTTT	CASSSRDTPSRTGELFF
-	-	TRBJ2-7	TRBV19	TGTGCCAGTAAGGTGGAACAGTTCTCTTACGAGCAGTACTTC	CASKVEQFSYEQYF
-	once	TRBJ2-1	TRBV11-2	TGTGCCAGCAGCTTTGGGGCGGTTAGCTACAATGAGCAGTTCTTC	CASSFGAVSYNEQFF
-	few	TRBJ2-4	TRBV10-1	TGCGCCAGCACCTTCCGACCGTCAGCCAAAAACATTCAGTACTTC	CASTFRPSAKNIQYF
TRBD2	-	TRBJ2-5	TRBV11-2	TGTGCCAGCAGCTTAGGTCGTAGCGGGACACAAGAGACCCAGTACTTC	CASSLGRSGTQETQYF
-	-	TRBJ2-3	TRBV7-5	TGTGTCAGAAGCTTGTGGGGGACTAGCACAGATACGCAGTATTTT	CVRSLWGTSTDTQYF
-	-	TRBJ1-6	TRBV28	TGTGCCAGTCTTAGGCAGGGTAGTTCCTATAATTCACCCCTCCACTTT	CASLRQGSSYNSPLHF
-	-	TRBJ2-1	TRBV18	TGTGCCAGCTCACTTGCCAGGGCGTCCTACAATGAGCAGTTCTTC	CASSLARASYNEQFF
TRBD1	-	TRBJ1-4	TRBV28	TGTGCCAGCAGTTCGGCAGGGGGCCTTTTTGAAAAACTGTTTTTT	CASSSAGGLFEKLFF
TRBD1	-	TRBJ2-5	TRBV5-1	TGCGCCAGCAGCTTGTGGCAGGGGGTCGGGGAGACCCAGTACTTC	CASSLWQGVGETQYF
-	-	TRBJ1-5	TRBV28	TGTGCCAGCACCCCGCAGGGTCCCCGCAATCAGCCCCAGCATTTT	CASTPQGPRNQPQHF
-	-	TRBJ2-1	TRBV11-2	TGTGCCAGCAGCTTAAGGCCCGCAGGGAACAATGAGCAGTTCTTC	CASSLRPAGNNEQFF
TRBD2	-	TRBJ2-3	TRBV12-5	TGTGCTAGTGGGGGACTAGCAGAGGATACGCAGTATTTT	CASGGLAEDTQYF
-	-	TRBJ2-6	TRBV5-4	TGTGCCAGCAGCTTGTCCGGGGCCAACGTCCTGACTTTC	CASSLSGANVLTF
-	-	TRBJ2-2	TRBV29-1	TGCAGCGTTGCAGGGAGCACGAACACCGGGGAGCTGTTTTTT	CSVAGSTNTGELFF
TRBD1	once	TRBJ2-1	TRBV5-1	TGCGCCAGCAGCTCGGGACAGCGGAACGCGGGTGAGCAGTTCTTC	CASSSGQRNAGEQFF
-	-	TRBJ2-5	TRBV11-2	TGTGCCAGCAGACAAACCCCCGGGGGTTACGTGGGAGAGACCCAGTACTTC	CASRQTPGGYVGETQYF
-	-	TRBJ1-5	TRBV7-8	TGTGCCAGCAGCTTAATGGTCCGGGGGGGTTATAGCAATCAGCCCCAGCATTTT	CASSLMVRGGYSNQPQHF
-	once	TRBJ2-7	TRBV4-1	TGCGCCAGCAGCCAAGTAGGGGGCGGGAACGAGCAGTACTTC	CASSQVGGGNEQYF
TRBD1	-	TRBJ2-7	TRBV27	TGTGCCAGCAGGGGGAGACAGGGTGGCTACGAGCAGTACTTC	CASRGRQGGYEQYF
-	once	TRBJ2-7	TRBV28	TGTGCCAGCAGGCTTGGGCAGGTGACCTACGAGCAGTACTTC	CASRLGQVTYEQYF
-	-	TRBJ1-2	TRBV16	TGTGCCAGCAGCCAAAACAGGTACTATGGCTACACCTTC	CASSQNRYYGYTF
TRBD1	-	TRBJ2-2	TRBV27	TGTGCCAGCAGTGACATACAGGGGGCGCTTAACGGGGAGCTGTTTTTT	CASSDIQGALNGELFF
-	-	TRBJ2-2	TRBV6-6	TGTGCCAGCAGGGACGGCCCCGGGGAGCTGTTTTTT	CASRDGPGELFF
-	once	TRBJ2-1	TRBV19	TGTGCCACCCGGGGGTCCTACAATGAGCAGTTCTTC	CATRGSYNEQFF
-	-	TRBJ1-3	TRBV13	TGTGCCAGCAGCTTAGCCCTCAGAAGGACTGGAAACACCATATATTTT	CASSLALRRTGNTIYF
-	-	TRBJ2-5	TRBV2	TGTGCCAGCAGTGAAGCGACAACAAATCGTGGGACCCAGTACTTC	CASSEATTNRGTQYF
-	-	TRBJ1-2	TRBV28	TGTGCCAGCTCGGTAGGGCTGGTTGGCTACACCTTC	CASSVGLVGYTF
-	-	TRBJ2-5	TRBV7-3	TGTGCCAGCAGCTATAATGCCCAAGAGACCCAGTACTTC	CASSYNAQETQYF
-	-	TRBJ1-5	TRBV9	TGTGCCAGCAGCGCCACAGGGTGGCAGCCCCAGCATTTT	CASSATGWQPQHF
TRBD1	-	TRBJ2-6	TRBV6-8	TGTGCCAGCAGTCTTGAGACAGGGGTCTCTGGGGCCAACGTCCTGACTTTC	CASSLETGVSGANVLTF
TRBD2	-	TRBJ2-5	TRBV9	TGTGCCAGCAGCCTCCCCACAGCGGGGGGGCTAGAGACCCAGTACTTC	CASSLPTAGGLETQYF
-	-	TRBJ1-1	TRBV5-1	TGCGCCAGCAGCCCTTCAACGGCGGAACGGACTGAAGCTTTCTTT	CASSPSTAERTEAFF
TRBD2	-	TRBJ2-1	TRBV28	TGTGCCAGCAGTCTAGCGGGGGGGCTCCACAATGAGCAGTTCTTC	CASSLAGGLHNEQFF
TRBD1	-	TRBJ1-6	TRBV10-1	TGCGCCAGCAGTGAGTCCAACAGGGGTAATTCACCCCTCCACTTT	CASSESNRGNSPLHF
TRBD1	-	TRBJ1-2	TRBV10-3	TGTGCCATCAGCCCCACAGGGGGGAATGGCTACACCTTC	CAISPTGGNGYTF
TRBD1	-	TRBJ1-1	TRBV2	TGTGCCAGCAGTGGGGACAGGGGGAACACTGAAGCTTTCTTT	CASSGDRGNTEAFF
TRBD1	-	TRBJ1-2	TRBV7-2	TGTGCCAGCAGCCGCCACATTGGACAGGGGGATGGCTACACCTTC	CASSRHIGQGDGYTF
-	-	TRBJ1-5	TRBV4-1	TGCGCCAGCAGCCAAGGGGGGTGGGATCAGCCCCAGCATTTT	CASSQGGWDQPQHF
-	-	TRBJ2-5	TRBV5-6	TGTGCCAGCAGCTCGGGGTGGGCGGGGGAGACCCAGTACTTC	CASSSGWAGETQYF
TRBD1	-	TRBJ2-2	TRBV5-4	TGTGCCAGCAGCGCCGTCTCAGGGGGCTCTGCGACCGGGGAGCTGTTTTTT	CASSAVSGGSATGELFF
TRBD1	once	TRBJ2-1	TRBV19	TGTGCCAGTAGTAATTGGGGGACAGGGCGCAGAAATGAGCAGTTCTTC	CASSNWGTGRRNEQFF
-	-	TRBJ1-5	TRBV10-3	TGTGCCATCAGTGATCGGGGGTATCAGCCCCAGCATTTT	CAISDRGYQPQHF
TRBD1	-	TRBJ2-2	TRBV6-6	TGTGCCAGCAGTTACGGACAGGGGGGGACCGGGGAGCTGTTTTTT	CASSYGQGGTGELFF
-	few	TRBJ2-2	TRBV19	TGTGCCAGTAGTATTTCAGGTCCCACCGGGGAGCTGTTTTTT	CASSISGPTGELFF
TRBD1	few	TRBJ1-1	TRBV5-1	TGCGCCAGCAGCCCGGGGACAGCACTACAACGAGCTTTCTTT	CASSPGTALQRAFF
-	few	TRBJ1-6	TRBV6-5	TGTGCCAGCAGTTACTCTGGGAGTAGGAATTCACCCCTCCACTTT	CASSYSGSRNSPLHF
-	-	TRBJ1-6	TRBV6-1	TGTGCCAGCAAGAGGGTAGAAAATTCACCCCTCCACTTT	CASKRVENSPLHF
-	-	TRBJ1-1	TRBV12-2	TGTGCAAGGCACACAGGGGGAGGGAACACTGAAGCTTTCTTT	CARHTGGGNTEAFF